Included here is one TCR beta chain sequence, with context. Antigen: not known. This entry is derived from a study of OX40 agonist ivuxolimab in advanced cancers. Study information: The study gave patients intravenous ivuxolimab at 0.01 to 10 mg/kg every 2 weeks. Study-wide results and caveats: More expanded clones were seen, on average, in CD8+ T cells than in CD4+. Dose levels from 0.1 to 3.0 mg/kg saw CD4+ and CD8+ blood T cells expand clonally by week 6. Nonresponders included some who also had low normalized T-cell clonal expansion.

From germline, CDR1 is LNHDA and CDR2 SQIVND (reference sequence). The CDR3 loop spans 13 amino acids. The ends lost 7 bases at V and 5 bases at J; junction bases unmatched: 7. Some clones are missing from TCRdb's copy, which holds only in-frame ones; the method was immunoSEQ multiplex PCR. The sample records 77,000 or so clones, more than 70% being singletons. The clonotype was recovered from an adult with an advanced solid tumor such as melanoma, head and neck, liver or kidney cancer. The J gene is TRBJ1-1, the V gene TRBV19, with TRBD1 matching 7 bases. This specimen consisted of CD4+ or CD8+ T cells sorted from blood, obtained in a trial of the OX40 agonist ivuxolimab. CDR3 nucleotide sequence: TGTGCCAGTAAGACAGACAGGGAAACTGAAGCTTTCTTT. Encoded protein: CASKTDRETEAFF. Combining the CDR3 with reference TRBV19 and TRBJ1-1 gives the whole variable domain DGGITQSPKYLFRKEGQNVTLSCEQNLNHDAMYWYRQDPGQGLRLIYYSQIVNDFQKGDIAEGYSVSREKKESFPLTVTSAQKNPTAFYLCASKTDRETEAFFGQGTRLTVV.